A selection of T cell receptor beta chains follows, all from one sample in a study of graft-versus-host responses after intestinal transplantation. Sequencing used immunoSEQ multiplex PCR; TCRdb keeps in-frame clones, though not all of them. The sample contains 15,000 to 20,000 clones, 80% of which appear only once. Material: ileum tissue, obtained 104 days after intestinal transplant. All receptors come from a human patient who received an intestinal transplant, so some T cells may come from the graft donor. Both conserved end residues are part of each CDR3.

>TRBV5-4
CASSQVKGGWHSGANVLTF
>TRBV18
CASSYRGYNYGYTF
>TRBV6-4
CASSDSWTSAYNEQFF
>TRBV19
CASISQGAGYGYTF
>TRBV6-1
CASSPAGWITYGYTF
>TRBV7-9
CASSFPSGPYEQYF
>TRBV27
CASSLVETTDTQYF
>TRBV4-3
CASSQEKFLAGTPPDFNEQFF
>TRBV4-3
CASSLGVGNYEQYF
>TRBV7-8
CASRHLAGVGETQYF
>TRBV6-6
CASSYSGGPKYEQYF
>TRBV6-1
CASTPVREIRDTQYF
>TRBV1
CTSSHRQGLSEAFF
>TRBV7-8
CASSLGGGIDTQYF
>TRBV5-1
CASSLAGEGGTGELFF
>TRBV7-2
CASSLAQGYTF
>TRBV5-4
CASSWGRGLGNEQFF
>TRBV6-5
CATAAGGRYNEQFF
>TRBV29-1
CSGQAGTGELFF
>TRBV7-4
CASSHYRGHGESNQPQHF
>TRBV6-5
CASSSSLSYEQYF
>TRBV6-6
CASSYWGELFF
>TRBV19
CASSIDHLLLDTEAFF
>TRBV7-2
CASSLRTSYSYNEQFF
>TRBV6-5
CSPGVDEAFF
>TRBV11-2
CASSLDFGQIITGELFF
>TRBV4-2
CASSQESGTGGYEQYF
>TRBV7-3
CASSEASNQPQHF
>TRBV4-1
CASSQGLAGTDTQYF
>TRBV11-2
CASSLSGSSYNEQFF
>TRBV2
CASSEYFHGNRGSEAFF
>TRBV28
CASKGTRGYNEQFF
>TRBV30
CAWSVLGHYGYTF
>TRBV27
CASSYDWWTGNNNEQFF
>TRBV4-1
CASRATGTGPNYGYTF
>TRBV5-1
CASSFMGEGYNEQFF
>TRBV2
CASSTGGHGYTF
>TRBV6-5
CASSVGSSDEQYF
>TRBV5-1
CASRLAEYNEQFF
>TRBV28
CASSPVTDSGNTIYF
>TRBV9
CASSVGTSVGDEQFF
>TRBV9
CASSVDVAVRANTGELFF
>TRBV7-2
CASSSGVGTDTQYF
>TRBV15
CATSRDGSRLYNEQFF
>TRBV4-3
CASSQRLAYEQYF